These 12 T cell receptor beta chains came from one sample sequenced in a study of T cells after posttransplantation cyclophosphamide (dated by TCRdb to the mid-2010s). The receptor library was made with the immunoSEQ multiplex PCR assay. Entries here come from immuneACCESS through TCRdb and include only in-frame sequences with V and J called. Some clones fail to appear in such tables; in the studies checked, an unresolved V gene covers under half of the shortfall, and the cause of the remainder is unknown. With under 30,000 clones recorded, this sample contains no clone counted only once. The ten most abundant clones make up 2.7% of the sample. Material: PBMCs. Receptors were obtained from a woman aged 60-75 years in good health, CMV-negative, and a related stem cell transplant donor.

This clone came up many times. The chain carries TRBV6-2 or TRBV6-3 and TRBJ2-1, with 8 bases fitting TRBD2. The length of the CDR3 is 15 residues. Losses at the gene ends were 6 bases for V and 4 bases for J; bases not matched to a gene: 8. Germline V gives CDR1 MNHEY, CDR2 SVGEGT. The CDR3 spells CASRRPSGGYNEQFF. The CDR3 coding sequence is TGTGCCAGCAGAAGACCAAGCGGGGGATACAATGAGCAGTTCTTC.

This clone was detected a few times. CDR3 residues: CASSLLTLAGIQETQYF. The CDR3 bases are TGTGCCAGCAGCTTACTAACCCTAGCGGGAATCCAAGAGACCCAGTACTTC. The chain links TRBV11-2 to TRBJ2-5, with TRBD2 matching 9 bases. The CDR3 covers 17 residues. Germline CDR1 is SGHAT and CDR2 is FQNNGV. Losses at the gene ends were 2 bases for V and 1 base for J; bases not matched to a gene: 8.

This clone was counted ten times or more. V and J are TRBV29-1 and TRBJ2-1; 7 bases fit TRBD1. CDR1 is SQVTM and CDR2 is ANQGSEA in the germline V gene. The CDR3 has 12 residues. The junction had 6 bases not matched to a gene; V was cut back by 8 bases and J by 5 bases. DNA for the CDR3: TGCAGCTCCCACAGGGGCCACAATGAGCAGTTCTTC. This sequence encodes CSSHRGHNEQFF.

Only a few counts were recorded for this clone. The rearrangement uses TRBV15 and TRBJ2-2; D gene uncertain. V lost 0 bases and J 5 bases, leaving 7 bases between the germline ends. The CDR3 spans 14 residues. Germline V gene data show CDR1 as LNHNV and CDR2 as YYDKDF (reference sequence). The CDR3 region has the DNA TGTGCCACCAGCAGAGATGGCATAACCGGGGAGCTGTTTTTT. As protein: CATSRDGITGELFF. Full variable domain (remainder filled in from reference TRBV15 and TRBJ2-2): DAMVIQNPRYQVTQFGKPVTLSCSQTLNHNVMYWYQQKSSQAPKLLFHYYDKDFNNEADTPDNFQSRRPNTSFCFLDIRSPGLGDTAMYLCATSRDGITGELFFGEGSRLTVL.

This clone was seen repeatedly, ten times or more. The chain uses TRBV5-6 and TRBJ1-2; 9 bases line up with TRBD1. Germline V gives CDR1 SGHDT, CDR2 YYEEEE. V trimming: 4 bases; J trimming: 11 bases; junction bases outside the gene matches: 9. This CDR3 comprises 13 residues. DNA for the CDR3: TGTGCCAGCAGCAAAGGGACAGGGTCGTGGTACACCTTC. Protein product: CASSKGTGSWYTF.

This clone was recorded at least ten times. The chain couples TRBV28 to TRBJ1-2; D may be TRBD1 (5 bases). Germline assignment: CDR1 MDHEN and CDR2 SYDVKM. The V and J ends lost 6 bases and 5 bases respectively, with 16 bases between them. This CDR3 has 14 amino acids. CDR3 protein: CASSPGGEEYGYTF. DNA for the CDR3: TGTGCCAGCAGCCCCGGGGGGGAGGAATATGGCTACACCTTC.

This clone was recorded at least ten times. The chain links TRBV6-1 to TRBJ1-2, with TRBD1 matching 9 bases. This CDR3 has 15 residues. V lost 1 base and J lost 2; bases outside the gene matches: 2. Germline loops: CDR1 MNHNS, CDR2 SASEGT. CDR3 nucleotides: TGTGCCAGCAGTGAAGACAGGGGGCAGAACTATGGCTACACCTTC. It encodes CASSEDRGQNYGYTF.

In nucleotides, the CDR3 is TGTGCCAGCTCACCACTCCCGGCGGACTCTAACTATGGCTACACCTTC. This encodes CASSPLPADSNYGYTF. V gene TRBV18 combines with J gene TRBJ1-2; the D is unclear. V was shortened by 1 base and J by 0 bases, with 12 bases between the two germline ends. The CDR3 extends over 16 amino acids. Germline CDR1 is KGHSH and CDR2 is LQKENI.

This clone has at least ten counts. The J gene is TRBJ2-7, the V gene TRBV5-1; the match to TRBD2 covers 8 bases. CDR3 length equals 15 residues. The germline V gene has CDR1 SGHRS and CDR2 YFSETQ. J gave up 3 bases and V 0 bases, and 5 bases lay outside the gene matches. Written as DNA, the CDR3 is TGCGCCAGCAGCTTGGTAATAGCGGGACACTACGAGCAGTACTTC. This sequence encodes CASSLVIAGHYEQYF. The whole variable domain, filled in from reference TRBV5-1 and TRBJ2-7, reads KAGVTQTPRYLIKTRGQQVTLSCSPISGHRSVSWYQQTPGQGLQFLFEYFSETQRNKGNFPGRFSGRQFSNSRSEMNVSTLELGDSALYLCASSLVIAGHYEQYFGPGTRLTVT.

This clone appeared many times. The chain carries TRBV27 and TRBJ2-7, with 10 positions matching TRBD2. Germline V lookup: CDR1 MNHEY, CDR2 SMNVEV (reference sequence). J was trimmed by 7 bases and V by 4 bases; bases with no gene match: 10. The CDR3 totals 15 residues. Here the CDR3 reads CASSSTGTSAGEQYF. DNA for the CDR3: TGTGCCAGCAGTTCCACCGGGACTAGCGCTGGGGAGCAGTACTTC.

V and J are TRBV5-1 and TRBJ2-4; TRBD2 aligns across 8 bases. With 0 bases clipped from V and 6 bases from J, the junction kept 5 bases outside the gene matches. CDR1 is SGHRS and CDR2 is YFSETQ in the germline V gene. The CDR3 covers 15 residues. This chain's CDR3 is CASSLDGTSANIQYF. The DNA for the CDR3 is TGCGCCAGCAGCTTGGACGGGACTAGTGCAAACATTCAGTACTTC.

This clone was detected ten times or more. The V call is TRBV5-1, the J call TRBJ2-1; 11 nucleotides match TRBD2. Germline V CDR1 and CDR2: SGHRS, YFSETQ. This CDR3 spans 19 amino acids. With V trimmed by 2 bases and J by 6 bases, 16 bases remained unmatched. The CDR3 DNA is TGCGCCAGCAGCTTAGCTCTACTAGCGGGAGTAGCGGGGGGCAATGAGCAGTTCTTC. This sequence encodes CASSLALLAGVAGGNEQFF.